This T cell receptor beta chain was identified during a study of CD8 T cells in Susac syndrome. Reverse transcription of about 0.45 to 1 ug RNA was carried out with random hexamers. In TCRdb, the immunoSEQ multiplex PCR reads were re-called with MiXCR into one record per CDR3 protein. Of 75,000 to 100,000 distinct CDR3 sequences listed, around 95% are singletons. This clonotype was seen a single time. The germline CDR1 and CDR2 sequences are SQVTM and ANQGSEA. This CDR3 is 11 amino acids long. V gave up 7 bases and J gave up 6 bases; unmatched junction bases: 1. The sample consisted of CD8+ T cells from PBMCs. This clonotype originated in a human donor with Susac syndrome. The chain employs TRBV29-1 and TRBJ2-2; the match to TRBD1 covers 8 bases. The CDR3 loop is CSGQGSGELFF. CDR3 nucleotide sequence: TGCAGCGGACAGGGGTCCGGGGAGCTGTTTTTT.